This is a list of T cell receptor beta chains from one sample in a study of Ad26.COV2.S vaccination and SARS-CoV-2 variants. The repertoire was sequenced with immunoSEQ multiplex PCR; TCRdb's copy has only in-frame clones and lacks some. The sample includes about 480,000 clones, around 85% of them seen just once. The specimen was peripheral blood, collected in a trial of Ad26.COV2.S vaccine versus placebo. The receptors were sampled from a person between 18 and 60 years old who received the Ad26.COV2.S COVID-19 vaccine or a placebo. Both conserved end residues are part of each CDR3. D genes are given only for firm matches. Not every row has a clone size; where given, it reads once, few, many or a size class.

>TRBD1|TRBJ1-4|TRBV28|-
TGTGCCAGCAGCAACTCAAAGAAACAGGGGAATGAAAAACTGTTTTTT
CASSNSKKQGNEKLFF
>-|TRBJ2-5|TRBV6-5|-
TGTGCCAGCAGTTGGGGGCCGAGAGAGACCCAGTACTTC
CASSWGPRETQYF
>TRBD2|TRBJ2-7|TRBV20-1|-
TGCAGTGCTAGTGGGGGGGAGCGGCCCTCCTACGAGCAGTACTTC
CSASGGERPSYEQYF
>-|TRBJ1-4|TRBV9|once
TGTGCCAGCAGCGTAGAGGGGAGACCGGGACACCAGAATGAAAAACTGTTTTTT
CASSVEGRPGHQNEKLFF
>-|TRBJ1-1|TRBV19|-
TGTGCCAGTAGTGCCGCAGGGACAAGGAACACTGAAGCTTTCTTT
CASSAAGTRNTEAFF
>TRBD2|TRBJ2-7|TRBV28|-
TGTGCCAGCAGTTTACCGGGACTAGCGGGAGTTCGAGGCTCCTACGAGCAGTACTTC
CASSLPGLAGVRGSYEQYF
>-|TRBJ2-1|TRBV15|-
TGTGCCACCAGCAGTCGCCGGGGCAATGAGCAGTTCTTC
CATSSRRGNEQFF
>-|TRBJ1-1|TRBV6-4|-
TGTGCCAGCAGTGACCGGCAGGGGTCGGGTACTGAAGCTTTCTTT
CASSDRQGSGTEAFF
>TRBD2|TRBJ2-1|TRBV30|-
TGTGCCTGGTCCGGGACTAGTCAATGGGAGCAGTTCTTC
CAWSGTSQWEQFF
>-|TRBJ1-2|TRBV27|once
TGTGCCAGCAGACCCTTACAAGCGAACTATGGCTACACCTTC
CASRPLQANYGYTF
>-|TRBJ1-2|TRBV24-1|few
TGTGCCACCAGTGACTCTGTTACTCGGTTTGGCTACACCTTC
CATSDSVTRFGYTF
>-|TRBJ1-1|TRBV28|-
TGTGCCAGCAGAGCGATCGTCCATGGCGTACAGGACCCGAACACTGAAGCTTTCTTT
CASRAIVHGVQDPNTEAFF
>TRBD2|TRBJ2-5|TRBV7-9|-
TGTGCCAGCAGCTTAGTCCTAGCGGGAGCGTTTGAGACCCAGTACTTC
CASSLVLAGAFETQYF
>-|TRBJ2-3|TRBV27|-
TGTGCCAGCAGGGGTATTCAGACAGATACGCAGTATTTT
CASRGIQTDTQYF
>-|TRBJ2-1|TRBV29-1|-
TGCAGCGTTGAGGCGGCGAGCTCCTACAATGAGCAGTTCTTC
CSVEAASSYNEQFF
>-|TRBJ2-7|TRBV6-2/TRBV6-3|-
TGTGCCAGCAGTCGGCAGCAATCCTACGAGCAGTACTTC
CASSRQQSYEQYF
>TRBD1|TRBJ1-1|TRBV23-1|-
TGCGCCAGCAGTCAACTCACCGGGACAGGATTGATGAACACTGAAGCTTTCTTT
CASSQLTGTGLMNTEAFF
>-|TRBJ2-7|TRBV27|-
TGTGCCAGCAGTACACGACTTCGTTCCTACGAGCAGTACTTC
CASSTRLRSYEQYF
>-|TRBJ2-7|TRBV27|-
TGTGCCAGTTTAGCCGGGACGTACCCCTACGAGCAGTACTTC
CASLAGTYPYEQYF
>TRBD2|TRBJ2-1|TRBV6-5|-
TGTGCCACCCACCGGCGTAGCGGGAGGAATGAGCAGTTCTTC
CATHRRSGRNEQFF
>-|TRBJ1-1|TRBV6-2/TRBV6-3|once
TGTGCCAGCAGCGAAGTCCGTGCTGAAGCTTTCTTT
CASSEVRAEAFF
>-|TRBJ2-1|TRBV19|-
TGTGCCAGTAGCCTGGGGGACGGACTTTTTGATGAGCAGTTCTTC
CASSLGDGLFDEQFF
>TRBD1|TRBJ2-2|TRBV6-5|once
TGTGCCAGCAGTTCCCCGGGACAGGGGGATGGCGGGGAGCTGTTTTTT
CASSSPGQGDGGELFF
>-|TRBJ2-1|TRBV7-9|-
TGTGCCAGCAGCTCAACTATGACAGCCACCTATCGCATGCAGTTCTTC
CASSSTMTATYRMQFF
>-|TRBJ2-7|TRBV5-1|few
TGCGCCAGCAGCTTGAGCTCCAACTCCTACGAGCAGTACTTC
CASSLSSNSYEQYF
>-|TRBJ2-2|TRBV19|-
TGTGCCAGCCACAGGGCCGGGGAGCTGTTTTTT
CASHRAGELFF
>-|TRBJ1-1|TRBV11-2|-
TGTGCCAGCAGCTTAGATCTTAAGAAGAAGTTGAACACTGAAGCTTTCTTT
CASSLDLKKKLNTEAFF
>TRBD2|TRBJ2-1|TRBV3-1/TRBV3-2|-
TGTGCCAGCAGCCAAGAGGCTCCCAGCGGGAGGGCTCAGTTCTTC
CASSQEAPSGRAQFF
>-|TRBJ1-1|TRBV5-1|-
TGCGCCAGCAGCTTGGGTACAGGGCCGAACACTGAAGCTTTCTTT
CASSLGTGPNTEAFF
>TRBD2|TRBJ2-1|TRBV12-3/TRBV12-4|-
TGTGCCAGCAGACGGGAGGGGTACAATGAGCAGTTCTTC
CASRREGYNEQFF
>-|TRBJ1-2|TRBV29-1|-
TGCAGCGTTTCTGGGGGGGCTTATGGCTACACCTTC
CSVSGGAYGYTF
>-|TRBJ1-1|TRBV4-3|once
TGCGCCAGCAGCCGAAGGGGGGACACTGAAGCTTTCTTT
CASSRRGDTEAFF
>-|TRBJ2-3|TRBV7-6|-
TGTGCCAGCAGCCCTAATACAGGGAACACAGATACGCAGTATTTT
CASSPNTGNTDTQYF
>-|TRBJ2-7|TRBV29-1|once
TGCAGCGTTGCCGCCGGGAGTGGTTCCTACGAGCAGTACTTC
CSVAAGSGSYEQYF
>-|TRBJ1-2|TRBV28|few
TGTGCTTCCGGGAGGGAAGCTAACTATGGCTACACCTTC
CASGREANYGYTF
>-|TRBJ1-4|TRBV4-3|once
TGCGCCAGCAGCCAAGATTCGGGGGTAGATGAAAAACTGTTTTTT
CASSQDSGVDEKLFF
>-|TRBJ2-7|TRBV28|-
TGTGCCAGCAGTCCCCGGATCGGGCGGGGCTCCTACGAGCAGTACTTC
CASSPRIGRGSYEQYF
>-|TRBJ2-7|TRBV27|-
TGTGCCAGCAGGCTGGGACAGACTAGCTCCTACGAGCAGTACTTC
CASRLGQTSSYEQYF
>-|TRBJ1-6|TRBV5-6|-
TGTGCCAGCAGCTTTGACAGCCTCTCCTATAATTCACCCCTCCACTTT
CASSFDSLSYNSPLHF
>TRBD1|TRBJ2-2|TRBV19|-
TGTGCCAGTAGTCGACAGGGGGGGTTCACCGGGGAGCTGTTTTTT
CASSRQGGFTGELFF
>-|TRBJ1-6|TRBV2|-
TGTGCCAGCTCCCATGGGGACCCTAATTCACCCCTCCACTTT
CASSHGDPNSPLHF